This T cell receptor (beta chain) comes out of a study of vaccination and CD4 T cells after COVID-19. Overall study: Controls used CEFX viral epitopes (positive), HIV-1 Nef peptides (negative), or no peptide.

V was clipped by 0 bases and J by 4 bases; unmatched bases: 3. CDR1 and CDR2 from the germline V gene are DFQATT and SNEGSKA (reference sequence). This CDR3 is built from 15 residues. Treatment reported: approximately 9-day PBMC culture with coronavirus spike peptide pools or control peptides (ViraFEST assay). Comments on this clonotype: Antigen unknown.

The Oncomine TCR Beta short-read assay was applied to DNA of cultured CD4+ T cells. TCRdb itself ran the PCR reads through MiXCR, one entry per CDR3 protein. This table has under 15,000 distinct CDR3 sequences, 55% to 65% appearing once. J is TRBJ2-1 and V is TRBV20-1; TRBD2 matches 10 bases. Sequenced material: CD4+ T cells from blood, cultured in vitro, taken before SARS-CoV-2 vaccination. The source is a human donor who had recovered from COVID-19. The CDR3 nucleotides are TGCAGTGCTAGAGAGAGCGGGAGGGAATACAATGAGCAGTTCTTC. Amino acid sequence: CSARESGREYNEQFF.